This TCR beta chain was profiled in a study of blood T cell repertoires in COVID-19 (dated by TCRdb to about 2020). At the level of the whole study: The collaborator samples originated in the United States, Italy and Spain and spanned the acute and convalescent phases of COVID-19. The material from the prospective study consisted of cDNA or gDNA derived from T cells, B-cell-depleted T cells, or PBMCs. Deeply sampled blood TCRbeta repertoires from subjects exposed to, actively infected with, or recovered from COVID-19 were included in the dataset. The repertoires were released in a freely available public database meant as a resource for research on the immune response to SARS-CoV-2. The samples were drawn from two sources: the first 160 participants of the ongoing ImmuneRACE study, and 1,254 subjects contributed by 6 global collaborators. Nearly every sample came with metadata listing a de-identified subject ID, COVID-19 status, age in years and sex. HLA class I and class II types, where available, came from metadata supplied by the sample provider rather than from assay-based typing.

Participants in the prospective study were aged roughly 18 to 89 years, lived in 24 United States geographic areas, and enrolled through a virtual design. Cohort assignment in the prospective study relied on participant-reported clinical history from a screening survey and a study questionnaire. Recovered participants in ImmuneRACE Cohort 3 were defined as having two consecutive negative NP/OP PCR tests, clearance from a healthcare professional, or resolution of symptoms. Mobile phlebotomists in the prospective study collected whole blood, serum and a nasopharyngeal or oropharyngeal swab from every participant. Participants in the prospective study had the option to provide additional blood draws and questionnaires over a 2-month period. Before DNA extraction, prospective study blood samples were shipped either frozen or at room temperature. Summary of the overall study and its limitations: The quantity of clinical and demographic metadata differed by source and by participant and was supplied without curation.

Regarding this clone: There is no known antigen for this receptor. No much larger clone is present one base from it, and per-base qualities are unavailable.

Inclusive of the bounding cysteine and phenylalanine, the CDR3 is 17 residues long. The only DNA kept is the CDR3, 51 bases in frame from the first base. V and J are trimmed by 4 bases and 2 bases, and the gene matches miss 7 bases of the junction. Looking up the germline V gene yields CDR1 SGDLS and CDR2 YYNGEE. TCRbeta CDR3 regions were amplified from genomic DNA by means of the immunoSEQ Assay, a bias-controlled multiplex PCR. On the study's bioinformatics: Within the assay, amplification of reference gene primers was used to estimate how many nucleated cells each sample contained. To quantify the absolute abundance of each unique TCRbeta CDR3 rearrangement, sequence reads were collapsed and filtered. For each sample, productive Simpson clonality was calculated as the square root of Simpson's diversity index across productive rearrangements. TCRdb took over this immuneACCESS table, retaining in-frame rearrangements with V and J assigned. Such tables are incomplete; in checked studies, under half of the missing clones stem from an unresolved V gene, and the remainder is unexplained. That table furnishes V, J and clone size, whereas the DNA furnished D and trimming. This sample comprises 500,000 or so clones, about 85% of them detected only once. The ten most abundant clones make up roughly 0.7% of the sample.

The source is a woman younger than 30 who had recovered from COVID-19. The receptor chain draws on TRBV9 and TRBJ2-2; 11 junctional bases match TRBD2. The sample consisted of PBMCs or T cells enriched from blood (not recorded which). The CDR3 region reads CASSRGLADTNTGELFF. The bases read TGTGCCAGCAGCCGGGGACTAGCGGATACAAACACCGGGGAGCTGTTTTTT.